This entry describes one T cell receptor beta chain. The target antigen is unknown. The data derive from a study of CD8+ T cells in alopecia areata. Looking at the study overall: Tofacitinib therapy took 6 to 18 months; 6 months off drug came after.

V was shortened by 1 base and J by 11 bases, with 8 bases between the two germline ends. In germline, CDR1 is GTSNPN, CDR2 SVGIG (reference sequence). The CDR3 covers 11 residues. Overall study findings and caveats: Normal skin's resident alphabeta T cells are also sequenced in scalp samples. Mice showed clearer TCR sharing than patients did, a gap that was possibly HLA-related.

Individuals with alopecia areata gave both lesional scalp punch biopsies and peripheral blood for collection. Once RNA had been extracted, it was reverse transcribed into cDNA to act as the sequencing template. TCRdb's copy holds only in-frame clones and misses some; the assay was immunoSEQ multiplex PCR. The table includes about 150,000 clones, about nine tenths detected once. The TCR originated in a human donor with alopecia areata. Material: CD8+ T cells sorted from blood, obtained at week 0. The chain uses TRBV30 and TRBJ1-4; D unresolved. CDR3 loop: CAWSAQEKLFF. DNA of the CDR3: TGTGCCTGGAGTGCACAAGAGAAACTGTTTTTT.